The following is a T cell receptor beta chain sequence with its context. Its antigen is unidentified. This entry comes from a study of T cell repertoires in ileal Crohn's disease. The study, taken as a whole, reports: Compared with CD4 T cells, sorted CD8 cells carried more expanded clones.

Adults with ileal or ileocolonic Crohn's disease and an indication for resection were eligible. Assay used: immunoSEQ multiplex PCR; TCRdb lists only in-frame clones, some missing. The data show around 15,000 clones, with around 66% seen just once and roughly 5.7% held by the top ten. Between the trimmed V and J ends, which lost 3 bases and 6 bases, there was a span of 17 bases. The CDR3 runs 15 residues. The germline V gene has CDR1 KGHSH and CDR2 LQKENI. The sequencing input was ileal tissue. This receptor was obtained from an adult with Crohn's disease. The chain recombines TRBV18 with TRBJ1-1; D perhaps matches TRBD1 (5 bases). CDR3 in amino acids: CASSPIRVGSAEAFF. The CDR3 DNA reads TGTGCCAGCTCACCCATCAGGGTAGGTTCGGCTGAAGCTTTCTTT.